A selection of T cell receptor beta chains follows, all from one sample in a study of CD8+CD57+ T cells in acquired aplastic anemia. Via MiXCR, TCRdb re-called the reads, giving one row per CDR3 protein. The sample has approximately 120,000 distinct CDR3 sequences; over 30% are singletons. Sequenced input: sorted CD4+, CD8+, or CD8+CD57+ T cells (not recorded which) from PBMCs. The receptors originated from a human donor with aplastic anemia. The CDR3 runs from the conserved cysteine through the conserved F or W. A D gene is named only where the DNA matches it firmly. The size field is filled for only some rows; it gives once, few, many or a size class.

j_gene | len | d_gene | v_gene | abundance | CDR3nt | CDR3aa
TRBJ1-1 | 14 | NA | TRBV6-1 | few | TGTGCCAGCAGGTCGGGACGATCGTTCACTGAAGCTTTCTTT | CASRSGRSFTEAFF
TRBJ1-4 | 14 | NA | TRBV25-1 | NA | TGTGCCAGCAGTCTCACCGGGACAACTAAAGGGCTGTTTTTT | CASSLTGTTKGLFF
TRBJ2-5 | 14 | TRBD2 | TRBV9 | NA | TGTGCCAGCAGCGTACCAGCGGGAAGGGAGACCCAGTACTTC | CASSVPAGRETQYF
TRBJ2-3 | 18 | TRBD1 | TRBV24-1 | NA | TGTGCCACCAGTGATTGGGGTTGGGGCACAGGGGGCACAGATACGCAGTATTTT | CATSDWGWGTGGTDTQYF
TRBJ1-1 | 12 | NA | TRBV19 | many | TGTGCCAGTAGGGGGAGGGACCCTGAAGCTTTCTTT | CASRGRDPEAFF
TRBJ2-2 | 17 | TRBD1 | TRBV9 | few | TGTGCCAGCAGCCCCAGGCCGGGACAGGGAAGAACCGGGGAGCTGTTTTTT | CASSPRPGQGRTGELFF
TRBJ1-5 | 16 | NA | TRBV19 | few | TGTGCCAGTGCGGACAGATCCCGTGGCGGAAATCAGCCCCAGCATTTT | CASADRSRGGNQPQHF
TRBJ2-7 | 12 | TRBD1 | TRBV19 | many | TGTGCCAGTAGTATGACAGGGTTCGAGCAGTACTTC | CASSMTGFEQYF
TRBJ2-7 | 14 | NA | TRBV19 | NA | TGTGCCAGCCAGGACGTCGGGCGGGTTAACGAGCAGTACTTC | CASQDVGRVNEQYF
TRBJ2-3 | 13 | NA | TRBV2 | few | TGTGCCAGCAGTGAATACGGCACAGATACGCAGTATTTT | CASSEYGTDTQYF
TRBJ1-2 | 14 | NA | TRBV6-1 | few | TGTGCCAGCAGTATATCCGGGGCAGGGAATGGCTACACCTTC | CASSISGAGNGYTF
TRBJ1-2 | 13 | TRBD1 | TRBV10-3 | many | TGTGCCATCAGTGTCACAGGGGTCGAAGGCTACACCTTC | CAISVTGVEGYTF
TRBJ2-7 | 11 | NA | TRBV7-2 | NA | TGTGCCAGCGAGGAGGGGATCGAGCAGTACTTC | CASEEGIEQYF
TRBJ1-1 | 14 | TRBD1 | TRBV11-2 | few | TGTGCCAGCAGCTGGGGGGGTCCCAGGGGGGAAGCTTTCTTT | CASSWGGPRGEAFF
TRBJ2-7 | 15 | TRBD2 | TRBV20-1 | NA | TGCAGTGCACAGACTAGCGGGGGGGCAAGGTACGAGCAGTACTTC | CSAQTSGGARYEQYF